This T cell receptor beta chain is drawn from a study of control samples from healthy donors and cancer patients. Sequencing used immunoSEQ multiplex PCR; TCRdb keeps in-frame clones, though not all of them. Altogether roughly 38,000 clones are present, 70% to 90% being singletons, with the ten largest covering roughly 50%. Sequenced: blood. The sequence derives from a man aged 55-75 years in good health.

DNA of the CDR3: TGTGCCAGCAGTTTGGGCCGCGTCGGAAACACCATATATTTT. It yields the protein CASSLGRVGNTIYF. The chain recombines TRBV27 with TRBJ1-3; D is ambiguous. The germline gives CDR1 MNHEY, CDR2 SMNVEV (reference sequence). V was cut by 3 bases and J by 4 bases, with 10 bases left in between. The CDR3 is 14 amino acids.